The sequence of this T cell receptor beta chain was determined in a study of regulatory T cells in long-lasting Graves disease. General observations from the study: Persistent disease samples used TRBV28, TRBJ1-2 and TRBJ2-5 preferentially.

As for time point: newly diagnosed GD, antithyroid drugs for less than 3 months. PBMC RNA was the source of the TCR library. Losses at the gene ends were 4 bases for V and 4 bases for J; bases not matched to a gene: 6. Germline V gene lookup returns CDR1 MGHRA and CDR2 YSYEKL. The CDR3 consists of 14 residues. TCR beta libraries were built with iRepertoire HTBI primers and Arm-PCR of CDR3 regions. From the multiplex PCR reads, TCRdb called clonotypes with MiXCR, one entry per CDR3 protein. The table lists 550,000 to 600,000 distinct CDR3 sequences, about 16% of them singletons. Concerning this clonotype itself: Its antigen is undetermined.

These data were likewise used in another study, on T cells in Graves' hyperthyroidism and ophthalmopathy. As that study records: No progression to ophthalmopathy during 18 months of follow-up defined stable disease. RT-PCR in the first round (using the HTBI primer set) targeted the TCR CDR3.

This receptor was identified in a man younger than 35 with Graves disease. The material was peripheral blood mononuclear cells (PBMCs), obtained at new diagnosis, from a patient treated with antithyroid drugs. The gene calls are TRBV4-1 and TRBJ1-2, with TRBD1 matching over 7 bases. The CDR3 is CASSLDRETYGYTF. The CDR3 coding sequence is TGCGCCAGCAGCCTCGACAGGGAAACCTATGGCTACACCTTC.